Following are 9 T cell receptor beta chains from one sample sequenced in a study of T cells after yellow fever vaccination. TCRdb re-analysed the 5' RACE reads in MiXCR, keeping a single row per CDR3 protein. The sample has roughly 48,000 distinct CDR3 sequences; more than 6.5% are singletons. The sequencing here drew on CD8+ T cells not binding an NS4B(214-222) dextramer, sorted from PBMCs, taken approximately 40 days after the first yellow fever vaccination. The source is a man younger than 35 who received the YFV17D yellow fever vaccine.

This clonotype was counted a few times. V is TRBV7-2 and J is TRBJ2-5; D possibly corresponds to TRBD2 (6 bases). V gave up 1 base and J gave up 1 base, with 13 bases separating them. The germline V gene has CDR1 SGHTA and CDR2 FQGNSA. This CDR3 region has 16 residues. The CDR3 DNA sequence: TGTGCCAGCAGCTTAGGAGTTAGCGGTCCCCAAGAGACCCAGTACTTC. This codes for CASSLGVSGPQETQYF.

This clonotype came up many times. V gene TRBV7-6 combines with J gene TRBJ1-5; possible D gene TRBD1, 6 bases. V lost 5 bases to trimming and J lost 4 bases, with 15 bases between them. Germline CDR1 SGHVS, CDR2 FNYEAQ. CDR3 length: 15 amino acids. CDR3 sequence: CASSLSGTSNQPQHF. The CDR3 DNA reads TGTGCCAGCAGCCTATCCGGGACATCAAATCAGCCCCAGCATTTT. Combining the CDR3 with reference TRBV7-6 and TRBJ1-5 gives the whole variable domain GAGVSQSPRYKVTKRGQDVALRCDPISGHVSLYWYRQALGQGPEFLTYFNYEAQQDKSGLPNDRFSAERPEGSISTLTIQRTEQRDSAMYRCASSLSGTSNQPQHFGDGTRLSIL.

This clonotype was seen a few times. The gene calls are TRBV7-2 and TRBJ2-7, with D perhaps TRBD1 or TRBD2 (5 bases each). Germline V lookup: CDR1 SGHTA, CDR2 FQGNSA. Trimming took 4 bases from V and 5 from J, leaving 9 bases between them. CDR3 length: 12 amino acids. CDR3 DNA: TGTGCCAGCAGCTACTGGGGGAACGAGCAGTACTTC. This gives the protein CASSYWGNEQYF.

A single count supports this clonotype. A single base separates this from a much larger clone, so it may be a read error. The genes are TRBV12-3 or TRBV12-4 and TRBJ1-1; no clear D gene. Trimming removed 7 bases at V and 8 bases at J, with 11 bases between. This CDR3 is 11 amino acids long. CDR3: CASTGDGEAFF. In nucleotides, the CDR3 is TGTGCCAGCACAGGCGATGGAGAAGCTTTCTTT.

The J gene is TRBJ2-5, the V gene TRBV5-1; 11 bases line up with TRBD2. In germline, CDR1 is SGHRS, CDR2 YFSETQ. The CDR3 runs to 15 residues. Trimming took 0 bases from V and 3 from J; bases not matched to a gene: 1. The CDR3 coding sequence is TGCGCCAGCAGCTTGGCGACTAGCGGGGAAGAGACCCAGTACTTC. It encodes CASSLATSGEETQYF.

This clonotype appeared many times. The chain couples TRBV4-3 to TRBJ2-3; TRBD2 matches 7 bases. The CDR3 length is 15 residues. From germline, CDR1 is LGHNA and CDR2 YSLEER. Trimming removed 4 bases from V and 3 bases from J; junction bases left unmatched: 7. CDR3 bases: TGCGCCAGCAGCCGAACCCAGCGGGGTACAGATACGCAGTATTTT. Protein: CASSRTQRGTDTQYF.

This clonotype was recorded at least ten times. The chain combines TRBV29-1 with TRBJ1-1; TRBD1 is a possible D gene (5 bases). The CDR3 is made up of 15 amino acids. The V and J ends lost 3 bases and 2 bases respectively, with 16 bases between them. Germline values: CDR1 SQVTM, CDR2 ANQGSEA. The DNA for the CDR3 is TGCAGCGTTGAGGGCCGCAGGGATTATAACACTGAAGCTTTCTTT. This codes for CSVEGRRDYNTEAFF.

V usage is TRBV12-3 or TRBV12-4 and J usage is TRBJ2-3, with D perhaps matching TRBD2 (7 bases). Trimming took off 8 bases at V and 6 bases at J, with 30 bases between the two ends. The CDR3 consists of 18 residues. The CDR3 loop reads CASGVRWEGEFIQDTQYF. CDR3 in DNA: TGTGCCAGCGGAGTTCGCTGGGAGGGGGAGTTCATTCAGGATACGCAGTATTTT.

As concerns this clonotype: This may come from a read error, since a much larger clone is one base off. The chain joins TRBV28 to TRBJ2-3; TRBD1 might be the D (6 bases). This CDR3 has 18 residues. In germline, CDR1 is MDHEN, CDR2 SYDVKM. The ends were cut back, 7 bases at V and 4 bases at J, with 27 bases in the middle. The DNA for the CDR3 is TGTGCCAGCAACGTTATTTTAGGACAGCCAAAGAGAGCAGATACGCAGTATTTT. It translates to CASNVILGQPKRADTQYF.